Described below is a single T cell receptor beta chain sequence and its context. The data belong to a study of spatial heterogeneity in lung cancer. On the study more broadly: Donation came from around 77 patients with untreated early-stage non-small cell lung cancer.

The time point here: blood at routine non-recurrence follow-up after resection. The authors sequenced whole RNA from tumor, nontumor lung or frozen PBMC without sorting. CDR3 length: 15 residues. The germline gives CDR1 MDHEN, CDR2 SYDVKM. V dropped 6 bases and J dropped 0 bases, with 12 bases sitting between them. TCR cDNA molecules were tagged individually, and each one carried a unique molecular identifier. TCRdb re-called the 5' RACE reads with MiXCR, one entry per CDR3 protein. The table shows 100,000 to 120,000 distinct CDR3 sequences, with about a tenth occurring only once. This chain links TRBV28 with TRBJ2-1; TRBD2 is a possible D gene (6 bases). The sequence derives from a female donor with early-stage non-small cell lung cancer. This material consisted of PBMCs, taken at follow-up. The chain's CDR3 is CASRDGGNSYNEQFF. In nucleotides, the CDR3 is TGTGCCAGCAGGGACGGCGGGAACTCCTACAATGAGCAGTTCTTC.